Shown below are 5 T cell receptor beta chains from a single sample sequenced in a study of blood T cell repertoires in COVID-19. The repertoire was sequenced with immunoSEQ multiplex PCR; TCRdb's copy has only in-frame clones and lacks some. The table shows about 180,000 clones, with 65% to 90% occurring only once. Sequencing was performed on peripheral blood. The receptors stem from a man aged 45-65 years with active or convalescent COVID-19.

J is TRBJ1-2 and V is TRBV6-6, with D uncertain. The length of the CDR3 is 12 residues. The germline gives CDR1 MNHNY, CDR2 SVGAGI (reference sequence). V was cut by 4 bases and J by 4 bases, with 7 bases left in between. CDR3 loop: CASSLEAYGYTF. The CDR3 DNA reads TGTGCCAGCAGTTTAGAGGCCTATGGCTACACCTTC.

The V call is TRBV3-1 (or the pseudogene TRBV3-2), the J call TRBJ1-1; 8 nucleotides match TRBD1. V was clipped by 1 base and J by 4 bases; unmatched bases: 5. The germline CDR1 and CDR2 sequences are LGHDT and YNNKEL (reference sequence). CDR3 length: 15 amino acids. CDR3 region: CASSQGQGMGTEAFF. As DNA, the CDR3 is TGTGCCAGCAGCCAAGGACAGGGGATGGGCACTGAAGCTTTCTTT.

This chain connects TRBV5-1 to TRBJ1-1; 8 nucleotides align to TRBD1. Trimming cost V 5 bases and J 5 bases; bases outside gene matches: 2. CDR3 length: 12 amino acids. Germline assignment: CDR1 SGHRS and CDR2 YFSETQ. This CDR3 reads CASRGQETEAFF. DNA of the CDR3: TGCGCCAGCAGGGGACAGGAAACTGAAGCTTTCTTT.

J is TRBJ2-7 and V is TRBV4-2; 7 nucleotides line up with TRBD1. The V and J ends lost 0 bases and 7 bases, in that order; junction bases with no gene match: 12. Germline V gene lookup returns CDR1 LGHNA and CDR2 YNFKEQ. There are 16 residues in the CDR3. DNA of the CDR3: TGTGCCAGCAGCCAAGATCACGTGCGGACGACAGGGGAGCAGTACTTC. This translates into CASSQDHVRTTGEQYF.

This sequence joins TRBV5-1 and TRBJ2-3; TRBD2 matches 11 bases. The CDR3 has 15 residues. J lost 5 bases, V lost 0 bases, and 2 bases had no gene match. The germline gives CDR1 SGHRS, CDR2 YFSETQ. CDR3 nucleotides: TGCGCCAGCAGCTTGGAGACTAGCGGGATAGATACGCAGTATTTT. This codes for CASSLETSGIDTQYF.